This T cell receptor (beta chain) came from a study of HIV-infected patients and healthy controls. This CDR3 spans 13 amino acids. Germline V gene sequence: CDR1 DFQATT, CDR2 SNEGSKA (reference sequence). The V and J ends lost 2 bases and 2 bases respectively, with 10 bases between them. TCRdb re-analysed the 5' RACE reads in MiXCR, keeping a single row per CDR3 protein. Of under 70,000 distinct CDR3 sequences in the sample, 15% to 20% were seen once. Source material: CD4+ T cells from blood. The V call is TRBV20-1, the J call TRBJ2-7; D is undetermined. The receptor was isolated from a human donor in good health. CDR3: CSARWPMTYEQYF. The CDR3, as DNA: TGCAGTGCTAGATGGCCCATGACCTACGAGCAGTACTTC.